A selection of T cell receptor beta chains follows, all from one sample in a study of blood T cell repertoires in COVID-19. The data were produced by immunoSEQ multiplex PCR, yet TCRdb's version contains in-frame clones alone and is incomplete. The table has tens of thousands of clones, less than 90% seen once. The sample was peripheral blood. These receptors were taken from a human donor in a cohort sampled during active COVID-19. Both conserved end residues are trimmed from each CDR3. Fields, in order: J gene, V gene, CDR3 protein.

TRBJ2-1,TRBV27,ATQRQGSYNEQF
TRBJ2-3,TRBV5-4,ASSSGLAGAADTQY
TRBJ1-3,TRBV4-1,ASSQDPLSLTIY
TRBJ1-6,TRBV19,ASTQQGEASPLH
TRBJ1-2,TRBV28,ASSPSGGPPNYGYT
TRBJ2-7,TRBV10-1,ASSLGQAGPYEQY
TRBJ1-2,TRBV29-1,SGGDRGGYGYT
TRBJ2-7,TRBV9,ASSLGTGSYEQY
TRBJ2-5,TRBV5-6,ASSLGTRGGQETQY
TRBJ2-4,TRBV6-5,ASSNGQAGDIQY
TRBJ1-2,TRBV30,AWSPTGNYGYT
TRBJ1-2,TRBV4-1,ASSAGIGYT
TRBJ2-3,TRBV6-6,ASIISGGKGTQY
TRBJ2-1,TRBV4-3,ASSQDRGTGVYNEQF
TRBJ2-1,TRBV6-2/TRBV6-3,ASSSLAQSSYNEQF
TRBJ2-1,TRBV18,ASSPPYLAGGYNEQF
TRBJ1-4,TRBV4-1,ASSQDRTRNEKLF
TRBJ2-3,TRBV24-1,ATSDKTGPNTDTQY
TRBJ2-7,TRBV7-3,ASSLRGGFEQY
TRBJ2-5,TRBV29-1,SVGVGGTQY
TRBJ2-5,TRBV5-1,ASSFGETQY
TRBJ2-5,TRBV7-9,ASSRTSGGAQETQY
TRBJ2-5,TRBV5-6,ASSLSGQGQETQY
TRBJ1-1,TRBV11-2,ASSSYRNTEAF
TRBJ2-5,TRBV11-2,ASTGGLAGGGETQY
TRBJ2-3,TRBV10-1,ASSESGQGARTQY
TRBJ1-3,TRBV19,ASNLRGGGNTIY
TRBJ1-4,TRBV30,AWSVPGTPATNEKLF
TRBJ1-2,TRBV7-6,ASSLVEGSNYGYT
TRBJ1-1,TRBV18,ASSQLQQLNTEAF
TRBJ2-7,TRBV28,ASSLPGTGVAEQY
TRBJ1-2,TRBV28,ASITTGGNYGYT
TRBJ1-5,TRBV6-6,ASSYSTQGANQPQH
TRBJ2-5,TRBV4-3,ASSQGGIGGQETQY
TRBJ2-3,TRBV5-1,ASSSRLAGEADTQY
TRBJ2-1,TRBV6-2/TRBV6-3,ASSSGVGNEQF
TRBJ2-1,TRBV15,ATSAGRTGSGEQF
TRBJ2-7,TRBV19,ASSIGTDTYEQY
TRBJ2-3,TRBV27,ASSPGTAMTDTQY
TRBJ2-3,TRBV2,ASSGTSGRAHTQY
TRBJ2-1,TRBV30,AWSRLAGYNEQF
TRBJ2-5,TRBV2,ASIASRLAGGETQY